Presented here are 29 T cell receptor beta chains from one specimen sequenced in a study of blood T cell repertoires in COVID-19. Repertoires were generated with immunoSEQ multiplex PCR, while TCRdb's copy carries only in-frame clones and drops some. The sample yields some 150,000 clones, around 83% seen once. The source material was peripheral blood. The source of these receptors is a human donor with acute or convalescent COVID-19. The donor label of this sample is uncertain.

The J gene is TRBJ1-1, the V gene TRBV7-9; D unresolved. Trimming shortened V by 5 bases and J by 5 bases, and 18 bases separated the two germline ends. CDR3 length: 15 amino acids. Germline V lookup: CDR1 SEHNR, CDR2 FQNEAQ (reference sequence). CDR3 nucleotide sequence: TGTGCCAGCAGCACCGCGGCAGGAGGGAGAACTGAAGCTTTCTTT. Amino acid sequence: CASSTAAGGRTEAFF.

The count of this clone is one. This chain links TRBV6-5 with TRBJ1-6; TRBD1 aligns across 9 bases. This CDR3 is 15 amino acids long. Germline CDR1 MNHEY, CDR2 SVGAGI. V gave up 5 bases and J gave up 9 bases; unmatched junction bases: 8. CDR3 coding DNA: TGTGCCAGCAGTACGCCCGGGACAGGGACTTCACCCCTCCACTTT. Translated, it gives CASSTPGTGTSPLHF.

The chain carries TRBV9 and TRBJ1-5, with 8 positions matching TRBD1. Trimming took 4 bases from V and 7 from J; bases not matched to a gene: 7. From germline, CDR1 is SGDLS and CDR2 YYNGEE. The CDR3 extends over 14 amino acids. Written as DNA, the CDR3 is TGTGCCAGCAGCAGCCAGGGGGCAGGACAGCCCCAGCATTTT. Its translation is CASSSQGAGQPQHF. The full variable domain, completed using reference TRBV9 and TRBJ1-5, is DSGVTQTPKHLITATGQRVTLRCSPRSGDLSVYWYQQSLDQGLQFLIQYYNGEERAKGNILERFSAQQFPDLHSELNLSSLELGDSALYFCASSSQGAGQPQHFGDGTRLSIL.

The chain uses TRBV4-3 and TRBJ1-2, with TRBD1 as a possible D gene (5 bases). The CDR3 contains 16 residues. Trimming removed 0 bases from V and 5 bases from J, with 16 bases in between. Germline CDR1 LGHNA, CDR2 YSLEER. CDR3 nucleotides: TGCGCCAGCAGCCAAGATTTCAGGGAGGCGGGTTATGGCTACACCTTC. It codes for CASSQDFREAGYGYTF.

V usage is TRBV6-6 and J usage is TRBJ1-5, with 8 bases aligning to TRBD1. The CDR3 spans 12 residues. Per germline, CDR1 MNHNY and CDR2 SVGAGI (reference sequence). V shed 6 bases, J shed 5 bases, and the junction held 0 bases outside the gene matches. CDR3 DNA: TGTGCCAGCAGGACAGGGGATCAGCCCCAGCATTTT. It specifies CASRTGDQPQHF.

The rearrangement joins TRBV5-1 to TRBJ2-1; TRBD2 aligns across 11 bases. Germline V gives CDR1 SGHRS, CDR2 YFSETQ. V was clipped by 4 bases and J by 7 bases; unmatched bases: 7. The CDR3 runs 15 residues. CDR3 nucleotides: TGCGCCAGCAGCGACACCGGGACTAGCGGTAATGAGCAGTTCTTC. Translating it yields CASSDTGTSGNEQFF. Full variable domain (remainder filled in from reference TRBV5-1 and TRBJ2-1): KAGVTQTPRYLIKTRGQQVTLSCSPISGHRSVSWYQQTPGQGLQFLFEYFSETQRNKGNFPGRFSGRQFSNSRSEMNVSTLELGDSALYLCASSDTGTSGNEQFFGPGTRLTVL.

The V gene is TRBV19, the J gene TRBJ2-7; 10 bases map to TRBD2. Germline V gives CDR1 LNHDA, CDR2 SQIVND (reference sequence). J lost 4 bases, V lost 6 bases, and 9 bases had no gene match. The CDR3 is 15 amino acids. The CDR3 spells CASRTTLAGDYEQYF. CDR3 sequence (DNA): TGTGCCAGTAGAACCACCCTAGCGGGGGATTACGAGCAGTACTTC.

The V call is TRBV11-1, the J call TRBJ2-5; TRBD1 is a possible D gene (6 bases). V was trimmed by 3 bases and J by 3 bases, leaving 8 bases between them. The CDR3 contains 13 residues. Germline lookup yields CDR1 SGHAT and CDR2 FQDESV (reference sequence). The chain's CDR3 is CASSFAGEETQYF. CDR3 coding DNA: TGTGCCAGCAGCTTCGCAGGGGAAGAGACCCAGTACTTC.

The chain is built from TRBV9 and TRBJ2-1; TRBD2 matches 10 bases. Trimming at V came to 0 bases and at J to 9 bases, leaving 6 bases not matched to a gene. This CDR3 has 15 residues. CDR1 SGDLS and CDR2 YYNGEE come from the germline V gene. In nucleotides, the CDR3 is TGTGCCAGCAGCGTAGCTATGAGCGGGGGGGTTGAGCAGTTCTTC. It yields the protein CASSVAMSGGVEQFF.

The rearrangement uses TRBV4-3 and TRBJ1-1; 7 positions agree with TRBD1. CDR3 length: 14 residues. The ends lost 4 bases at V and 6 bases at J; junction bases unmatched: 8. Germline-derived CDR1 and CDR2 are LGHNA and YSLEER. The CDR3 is CASSRETGRAEAFF. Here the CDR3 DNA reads TGCGCCAGCAGCCGGGAGACAGGGAGAGCTGAAGCTTTCTTT.

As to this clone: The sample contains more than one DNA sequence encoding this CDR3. The CDR3 DNA is TGCGCCAGCAGCCACGGACAGAATCAGCCCCAGCATTTT. Amino acid sequence: CASSHGQNQPQHF. The chain uses TRBV5-1 and TRBJ1-5, with D tentatively TRBD1 (6 bases). CDR3 length: 13 amino acids. CDR1 is SGHRS, CDR2 YFSETQ, per germline. Between the trimmed V and J ends, which lost 4 bases and 4 bases, there was a span of 9 bases.

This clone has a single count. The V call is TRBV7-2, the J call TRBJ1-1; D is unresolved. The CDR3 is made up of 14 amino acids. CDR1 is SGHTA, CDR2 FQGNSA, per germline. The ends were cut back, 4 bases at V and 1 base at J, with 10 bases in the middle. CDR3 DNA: TGTGCCAGCAGCTCACACAGCGGGAACACTGAAGCTTTCTTT. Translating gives CASSSHSGNTEAFF.

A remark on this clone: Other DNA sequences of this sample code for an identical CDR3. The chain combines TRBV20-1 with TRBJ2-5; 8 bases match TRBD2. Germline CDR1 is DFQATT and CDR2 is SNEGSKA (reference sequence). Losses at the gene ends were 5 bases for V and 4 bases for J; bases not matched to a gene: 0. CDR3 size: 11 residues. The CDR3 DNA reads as TGCAGTGCTCTAGCGGGAGAGACCCAGTACTTC. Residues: CSALAGETQYF.

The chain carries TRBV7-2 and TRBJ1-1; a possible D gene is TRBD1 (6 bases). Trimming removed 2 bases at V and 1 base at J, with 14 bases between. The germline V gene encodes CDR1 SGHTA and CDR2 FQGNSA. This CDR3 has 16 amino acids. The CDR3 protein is CASSLSTDRPNTEAFF. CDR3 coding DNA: TGTGCCAGCAGCTTAAGTACCGACAGGCCGAACACTGAAGCTTTCTTT.

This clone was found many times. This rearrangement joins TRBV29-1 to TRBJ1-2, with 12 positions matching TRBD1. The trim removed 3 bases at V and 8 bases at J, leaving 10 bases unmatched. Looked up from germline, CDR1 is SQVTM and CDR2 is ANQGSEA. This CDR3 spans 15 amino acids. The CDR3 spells CSVDRVGQGAWGYTF. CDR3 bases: TGCAGCGTTGATCGTGTGGGACAGGGGGCATGGGGCTACACCTTC.

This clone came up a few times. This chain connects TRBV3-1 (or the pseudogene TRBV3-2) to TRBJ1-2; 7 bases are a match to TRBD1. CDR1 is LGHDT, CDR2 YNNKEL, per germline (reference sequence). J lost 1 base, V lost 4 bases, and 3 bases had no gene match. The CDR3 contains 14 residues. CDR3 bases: TGTGCCAGCAGCCTCGGGACAGTTAACTATGGCTACACCTTC. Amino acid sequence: CASSLGTVNYGYTF.

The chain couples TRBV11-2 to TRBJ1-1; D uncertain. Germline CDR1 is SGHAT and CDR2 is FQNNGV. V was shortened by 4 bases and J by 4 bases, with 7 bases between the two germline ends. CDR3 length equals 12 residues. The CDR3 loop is CASSSRGTEAFF. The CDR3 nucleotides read TGTGCCAGCAGCTCGCGAGGCACTGAAGCTTTCTTT.

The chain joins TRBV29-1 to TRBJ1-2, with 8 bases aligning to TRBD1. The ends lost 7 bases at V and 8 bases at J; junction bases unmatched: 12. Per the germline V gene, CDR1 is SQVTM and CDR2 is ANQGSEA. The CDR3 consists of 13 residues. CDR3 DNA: TGCAGCGCCGAACAGGGGGGTCCCGGCGGCTACACCTTC. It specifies CSAEQGGPGGYTF.

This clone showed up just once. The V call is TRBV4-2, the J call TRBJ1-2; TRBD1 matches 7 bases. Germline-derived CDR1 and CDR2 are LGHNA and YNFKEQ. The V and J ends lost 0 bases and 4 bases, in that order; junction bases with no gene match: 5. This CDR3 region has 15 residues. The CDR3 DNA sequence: TGTGCCAGCAGCCAAGATTGGGCAGGGGGCTATGGCTACACCTTC. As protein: CASSQDWAGGYGYTF.

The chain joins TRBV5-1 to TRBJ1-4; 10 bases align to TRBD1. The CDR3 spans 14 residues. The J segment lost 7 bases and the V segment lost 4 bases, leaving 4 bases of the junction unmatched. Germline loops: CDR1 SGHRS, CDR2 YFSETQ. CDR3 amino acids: CASSPGTGVEKLFF. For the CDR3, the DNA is TGCGCCAGCAGCCCCGGGACAGGGGTTGAAAAACTGTTTTTT.

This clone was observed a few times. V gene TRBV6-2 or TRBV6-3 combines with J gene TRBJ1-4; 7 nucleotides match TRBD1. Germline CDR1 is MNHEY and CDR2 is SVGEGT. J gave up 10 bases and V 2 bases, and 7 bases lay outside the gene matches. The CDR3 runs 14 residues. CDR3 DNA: TGTGCCAGCAGTTACGATGGGACAGTGGGAAAACTGTTTTTT. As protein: CASSYDGTVGKLFF.

In DNA, the CDR3 is TGTGCCAGCAGCTTGCTAGCGGGGCGGAGGAATGAGCAGTTCTTC. Protein sequence: CASSLLAGRRNEQFF. The genes are TRBV7-2 and TRBJ2-1, with 9 bases aligning to TRBD2. Germline loops: CDR1 SGHTA, CDR2 FQGNSA. Unmatched junction bases numbered 7, after V lost 3 bases and J lost 7 bases. The CDR3 consists of 15 residues.

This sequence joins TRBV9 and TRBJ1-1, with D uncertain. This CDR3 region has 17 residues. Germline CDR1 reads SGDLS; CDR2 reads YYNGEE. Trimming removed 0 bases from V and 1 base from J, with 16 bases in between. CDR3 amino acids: CASSVGARRVGNTEAFF. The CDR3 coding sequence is TGTGCCAGCAGCGTAGGGGCCCGGAGGGTGGGGAACACTGAAGCTTTCTTT.

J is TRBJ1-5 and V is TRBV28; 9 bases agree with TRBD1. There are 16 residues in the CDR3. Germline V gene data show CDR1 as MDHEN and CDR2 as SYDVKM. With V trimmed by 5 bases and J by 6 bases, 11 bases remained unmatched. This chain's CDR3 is CASSPSTGTGSQPQHF. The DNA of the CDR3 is TGTGCCAGCAGTCCAAGTACCGGGACAGGGAGTCAGCCCCAGCATTTT.

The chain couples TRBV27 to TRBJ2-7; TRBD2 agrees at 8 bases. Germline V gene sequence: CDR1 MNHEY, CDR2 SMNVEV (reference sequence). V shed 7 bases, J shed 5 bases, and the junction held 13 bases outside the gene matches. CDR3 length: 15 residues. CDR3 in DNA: TGTGCCAGCACCCCCCTTCGGAGCGGGGGTAACGAGCAGTACTTC. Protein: CASTPLRSGGNEQYF.

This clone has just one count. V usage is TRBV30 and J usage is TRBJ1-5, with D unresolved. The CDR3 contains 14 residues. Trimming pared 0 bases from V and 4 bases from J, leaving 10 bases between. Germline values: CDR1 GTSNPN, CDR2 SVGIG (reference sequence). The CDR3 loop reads CAWSVSQNNQPQHF. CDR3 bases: TGTGCCTGGAGTGTTTCCCAGAATAATCAGCCCCAGCATTTT.

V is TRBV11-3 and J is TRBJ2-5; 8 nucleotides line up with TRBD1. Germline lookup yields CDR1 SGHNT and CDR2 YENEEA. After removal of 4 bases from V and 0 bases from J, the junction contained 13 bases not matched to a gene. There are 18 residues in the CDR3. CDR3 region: CASSSGGSTPPNQETQYF. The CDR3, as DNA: TGTGCCAGCAGCTCAGGGGGCTCGACCCCTCCAAACCAAGAGACCCAGTACTTC.

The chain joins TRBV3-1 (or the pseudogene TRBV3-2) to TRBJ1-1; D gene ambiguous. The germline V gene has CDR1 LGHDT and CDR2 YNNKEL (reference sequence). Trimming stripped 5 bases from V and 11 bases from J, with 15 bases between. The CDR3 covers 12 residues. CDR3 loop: CASSTWEVGAFF. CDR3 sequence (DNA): TGTGCCAGCAGCACTTGGGAGGTGGGGGCTTTCTTT.

CDR3 sequence reads: CASSLRTSGAGANVLTF. The CDR3 nucleotides read TGTGCCAGCAGCCTCCGGACTAGCGGGGCTGGGGCCAACGTCCTGACTTTC. The V call is TRBV3-1 (or the pseudogene TRBV3-2), the J call TRBJ2-6; 12 bases are a match to TRBD2. Trimming cost V 4 bases and J 2 bases; bases outside gene matches: 3. This CDR3 region has 17 residues. Germline loops: CDR1 LGHDT, CDR2 YNNKEL (reference sequence).